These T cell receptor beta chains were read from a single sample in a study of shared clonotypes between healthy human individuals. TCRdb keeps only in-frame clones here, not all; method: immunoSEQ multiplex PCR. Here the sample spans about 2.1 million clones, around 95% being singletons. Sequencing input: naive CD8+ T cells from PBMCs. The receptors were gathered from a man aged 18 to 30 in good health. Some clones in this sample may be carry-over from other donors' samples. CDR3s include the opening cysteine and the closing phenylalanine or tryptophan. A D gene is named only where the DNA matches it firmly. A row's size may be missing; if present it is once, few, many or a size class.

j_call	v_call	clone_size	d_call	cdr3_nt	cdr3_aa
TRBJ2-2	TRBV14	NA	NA	TGTGCCAGCAGCCCCTTTGCAGTCGGGGAGCTGTTTTTT	CASSPFAVGELFF
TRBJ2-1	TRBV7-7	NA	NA	TGTGCCAGCAGCTTAATACAGGGCAATGAGCAGTTCTTC	CASSLIQGNEQFF
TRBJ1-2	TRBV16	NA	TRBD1	TGTGCCAGCAGCCAATCCTGGACAGGGGGTAACTATGGCTACACCTTC	CASSQSWTGGNYGYTF
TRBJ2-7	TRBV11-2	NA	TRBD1	TGTGCCAGCACCTTAGCTAGAGGGACAGGGGGCTTACACTACGAGCAGTACTTC	CASTLARGTGGLHYEQYF
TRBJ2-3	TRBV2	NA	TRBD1	TGTGCCAGCGTGGACAGGGGCCCAGATACGCAGTATTTT	CASVDRGPDTQYF
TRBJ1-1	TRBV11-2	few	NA	TGTGCCAGCACCCGAGGGGTTGAAGCTTTCTTT	CASTRGVEAFF
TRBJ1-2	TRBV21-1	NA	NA	TGTGCCAGCAGCACATACAGGGGGCGCGGGCAAGGCTATGGCTACACCTTC	CASSTYRGRGQGYGYTF
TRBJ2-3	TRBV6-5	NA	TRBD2	TGTGCCAGCAGCACCGGGACTACTAGCACAGATACGCAGTATTTT	CASSTGTTSTDTQYF
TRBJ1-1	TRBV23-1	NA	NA	TGCGCCAGCAGTCCACGAGTAAGGTTGACTTATAGTGAAGCTTTCTTT	CASSPRVRLTYSEAFF
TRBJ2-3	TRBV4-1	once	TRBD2	TGCGCCAGCAGCCAAGTGCGGCGGGAGAGCACAGATACGCAGTATTTT	CASSQVRRESTDTQYF
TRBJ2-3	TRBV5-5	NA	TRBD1	TGTGCCAGCAGCTGGAACAGGGGGCGTGGAGATACGCAGTATTTT	CASSWNRGRGDTQYF
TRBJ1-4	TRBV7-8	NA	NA	TGTGCCAGCAGCTCAAGGGGGGGTGAACAACTGTTTTTT	CASSSRGGEQLFF
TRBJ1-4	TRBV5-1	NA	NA	TGCGCCAGCAGCTTTTGGGCCTATTCCGGGACAACGAATGAAAAACTGTTTTTT	CASSFWAYSGTTNEKLFF
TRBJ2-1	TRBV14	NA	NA	TGTGCCAGCAGCCCCCATAGTGGCGGTTCCGATGAGCAGTTCTTC	CASSPHSGGSDEQFF
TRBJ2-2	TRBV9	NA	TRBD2	TGTGCCAGCAGCGTAGAGGGACTAGCAGTGGAAACCGGGGAGCTGTTTTTT	CASSVEGLAVETGELFF
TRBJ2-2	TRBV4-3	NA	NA	TGCGCCAGCAGCCAAGTAGGGGGGTACCAGGTGGCCGGGGAGCTGTTTTTT	CASSQVGGYQVAGELFF
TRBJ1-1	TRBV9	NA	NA	TGTGCCAGCAGCGTAGAGGCAGGTGGGTCCACTGAAGCTTTCTTT	CASSVEAGGSTEAFF
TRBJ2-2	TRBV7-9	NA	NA	TGTGCCAGCAGCTTAGGGCAGGGTGGCCCGAACACCGGGGAGCTGTTTTTT	CASSLGQGGPNTGELFF
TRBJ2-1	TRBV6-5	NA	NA	TGTGCCAGCAGTTACGTAGTGGAGGGAAGTGTCAATGAGCAGTTCTTC	CASSYVVEGSVNEQFF
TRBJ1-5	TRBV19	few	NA	TGTGCCAGTACCCCATGGGGGTATAGCAATCAGCCCCAGCATTTT	CASTPWGYSNQPQHF
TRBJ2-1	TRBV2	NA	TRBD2	TGTGCCAGCAGTGAAGAATCGGGACTAGCGGGAGGCTCACCCCGCTACAATGAGCAGTTCTTC	CASSEESGLAGGSPRYNEQFF
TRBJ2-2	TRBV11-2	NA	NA	TGTGCCACCTACGGGTCCCCCGGGGAGCTGTTTTTT	CATYGSPGELFF
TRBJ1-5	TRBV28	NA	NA	TGTGCCAGCAGTTTATTCTCCCGGGTCGGCAATCAGCCCCAGCATTTT	CASSLFSRVGNQPQHF
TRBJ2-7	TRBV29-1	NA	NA	TGCAGCGTTAGGGGGTACGAAACCTACGAGCAGTACTTC	CSVRGYETYEQYF
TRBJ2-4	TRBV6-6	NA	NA	TGTGCCAGCAGTTACGGGCCCTGGGGTGATCAGTACTTC	CASSYGPWGDQYF
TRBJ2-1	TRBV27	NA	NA	TGTGCCAGCGGACAACCACCGACACTAGCGCAGTTCTTC	CASGQPPTLAQFF
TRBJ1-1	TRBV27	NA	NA	TGTGCCAGCAGTTTATACGGGCCCGAAATGAACACTGAAGCTTTCTTT	CASSLYGPEMNTEAFF
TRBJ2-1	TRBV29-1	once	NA	TGCAGCGTTGCAGGGGTTTACAATGAGCAGTTCTTC	CSVAGVYNEQFF
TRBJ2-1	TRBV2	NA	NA	TGTGCCAGCGAGAGTTCTCTAAGTGCCTACAATGAGCAGTTCTTC	CASESSLSAYNEQFF
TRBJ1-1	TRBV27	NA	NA	TGTGCCAGCAGTTTCCAGGGGAGGAACACTGAAGCTTTCTTT	CASSFQGRNTEAFF
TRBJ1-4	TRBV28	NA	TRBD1	TGTGCCAGCAGTTTAGGGACAGGGGCTCCTTCTAATGAAAAACTGTTTTTT	CASSLGTGAPSNEKLFF
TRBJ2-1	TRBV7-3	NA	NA	TGTGCCAGCAGCTCCCGCCCGACTACACGACCCTACAATGAGCAGTTCTTC	CASSSRPTTRPYNEQFF
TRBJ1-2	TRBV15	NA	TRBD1	TGTGCCACCAGCAGCCACAGGGGAGGGAATGGCTACACCTTC	CATSSHRGGNGYTF
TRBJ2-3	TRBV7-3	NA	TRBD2	TGTGCCAGCAGCCCTAGCGGGAGCTACCCAGATACGCAGTATTTT	CASSPSGSYPDTQYF
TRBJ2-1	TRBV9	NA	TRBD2	TGTGCCAGCAGCGTAGCAGGTCCTAGCGGGCAAACCTACAATGAGCAGTTCTTC	CASSVAGPSGQTYNEQFF
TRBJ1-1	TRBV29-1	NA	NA	TGCAGCGTCCAAAAGGCGGGGGAGAGGGGTACTGAAGCTTTCTTT	CSVQKAGERGTEAFF
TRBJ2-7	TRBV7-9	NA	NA	TGTGCCAGCAGCTTAGGGGGCAGGGGAGGCTACGAGCAGTACTTC	CASSLGGRGGYEQYF
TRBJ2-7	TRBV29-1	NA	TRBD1	TGCAGCGTTGAAACCCGTGACAGGGACTACGAGCAGTACTTC	CSVETRDRDYEQYF
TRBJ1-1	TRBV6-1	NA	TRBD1	TGTGCCAGCGAGGACAGGGGGCTTTGGACTGAAGCTTTCTTT	CASEDRGLWTEAFF
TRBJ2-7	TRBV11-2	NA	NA	TGTGCCAGCAGAGCCGACACGGGGGCCTACGAGCAGTACTTC	CASRADTGAYEQYF
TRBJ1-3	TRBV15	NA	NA	TGTGCCACCAGCAGAGACAATCAGGGAGCCTCTGGAAACACCATATATTTT	CATSRDNQGASGNTIYF
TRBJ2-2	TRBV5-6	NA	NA	TGTGCCAGCAGCTTGGGCACCGTCTTGAACACCGGGGAGCTGTTTTTT	CASSLGTVLNTGELFF